This T cell receptor beta chain originates from a study of blood T cell repertoires in COVID-19. Overall study context: Samples taken during acute and convalescent COVID-19 were collected in the United States, Italy and Spain.

This clone was detected only once. The method was immunoSEQ multiplex PCR; TCRdb's version includes in-frame clones alone and lacks a portion of them. The sample lists approximately 70,000 clones; over 80% were seen once. The sequenced material came from peripheral blood. The clonotype originates from a man older than 75 with active or convalescent COVID-19.

The CDR3 region has the DNA TGTGCCAGCAGTCCGGGACTAGCGGCCCTAGATGAGCAGTTCTTC. Translated: CASSPGLAALDEQFF. This sequence joins TRBV28 and TRBJ2-1; 11 bases match TRBD2. In germline, CDR1 is MDHEN, CDR2 SYDVKM. V trimming: 5 bases; J trimming: 8 bases; junction bases outside the gene matches: 8. The CDR3 is 15 amino acids.